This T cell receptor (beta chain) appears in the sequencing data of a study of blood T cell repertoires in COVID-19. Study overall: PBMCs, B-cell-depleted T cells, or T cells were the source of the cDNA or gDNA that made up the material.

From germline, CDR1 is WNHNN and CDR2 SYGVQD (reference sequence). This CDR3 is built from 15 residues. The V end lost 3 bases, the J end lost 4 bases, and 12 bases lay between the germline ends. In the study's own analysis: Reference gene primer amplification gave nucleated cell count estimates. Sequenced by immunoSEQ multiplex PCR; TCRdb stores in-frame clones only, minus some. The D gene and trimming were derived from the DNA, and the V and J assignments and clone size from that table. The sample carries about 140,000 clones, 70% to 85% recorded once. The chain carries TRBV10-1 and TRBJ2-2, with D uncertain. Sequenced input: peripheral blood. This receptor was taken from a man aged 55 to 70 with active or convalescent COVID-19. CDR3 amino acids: CASSDRPGGTGELFF. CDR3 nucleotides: TGCGCCAGCAGTGATAGGCCGGGTGGCACCGGGGAGCTGTTTTTT.